These 15 T cell receptor beta chains were sequenced from one sample in a study of cytomegalovirus exposure and HLA in healthy donors. The PCR had 60 Vbeta and 13 Jbeta primers. Sequencing was performed with immunoSEQ multiplex PCR; in TCRdb, only in-frame clones are kept and a portion is missing. Altogether some 180,000 clones are present, around 80% being singletons, with the ten largest covering more than 0.95%. The sample was PBMCs. The receptors originated from a girl aged 2-10 years in good health and CMV-seropositive.

The genes are TRBV6-4 and TRBJ2-7, with 15 bases aligning to TRBD2. Trimming took 1 base from V and 0 from J; bases not matched to a gene: 7. The CDR3 runs 19 residues. Germline V CDR1 and CDR2: MRHNA, SNTAGT. CDR3 nucleotides: TGTGCCAGCAGTGACTTGGGACTAGCGGGGGGTCCACGCTCCTACGAGCAGTACTTC. Its protein product is CASSDLGLAGGPRSYEQYF.

V and J are TRBV6-1 and TRBJ1-1; D is possibly TRBD1 (5 bases). V lost 2 bases and J 4 bases, leaving 11 bases between the germline ends. The germline CDR1 and CDR2 sequences are MNHNS and SASEGT. The CDR3 extends over 14 amino acids. The CDR3 protein is CASSENMGPTEAFF. Written as DNA, the CDR3 is TGTGCCAGCAGTGAAAATATGGGGCCCACTGAAGCTTTCTTT.

This sequence joins TRBV7-3 and TRBJ2-1; 14 nucleotides align to TRBD2. The J segment lost 7 bases and the V segment lost 4 bases, leaving 3 bases of the junction unmatched. The CDR3 loop spans 15 amino acids. Looked up from germline, CDR1 is SGHTA and CDR2 is FQGTGA. The CDR3 DNA sequence: TGTGCCAGCAGCTCCGGGACTAGCGGGGGTAATGAGCAGTTCTTC. Translated: CASSSGTSGGNEQFF.

This clone occurred once. The rearrangement uses TRBV30 and TRBJ1-2; D is perhaps TRBD1 (6 bases). Germline V gives CDR1 GTSNPN, CDR2 SVGIG (reference sequence). The CDR3 is 16 residues long. The germline V and J ends were trimmed by 1 base and 0 bases, with 15 bases remaining between them. DNA of the CDR3: TGTGCCTGGAGTGGATACACCGGGACACCTAACTATGGCTACACCTTC. Its translation is CAWSGYTGTPNYGYTF. The complete variable domain, with remaining parts taken from reference TRBV30 and TRBJ1-2, reads SQTIHQWPATLVQPVGSPLSLECTVEGTSNPNLYWYRQAAGRGLQLLFYSVGIGQISSEVPQNLSASRPQDRQFILSSKKLLLSDSGFYLCAWSGYTGTPNYGYTFGSGTRLTVV.

The rearrangement links TRBV19 to TRBJ2-1, with TRBD2 matching 9 bases. Germline assignment: CDR1 LNHDA and CDR2 SQIVND (reference sequence). V trimming: 5 bases; J trimming: 0 bases; junction bases outside the gene matches: 17. CDR3 size: 20 residues. CDR3 in amino acids: CASSSGGGGALSSSYNEQFF. The CDR3 DNA is TGTGCCAGTAGTTCAGGAGGCGGGGGGGCCCTCTCGAGCTCCTACAATGAGCAGTTCTTC.

The genes are TRBV2 and TRBJ1-6, with D maybe TRBD1 (5 bases). The ends were cut back, 3 bases at V and 14 bases at J, with 8 bases in the middle. The CDR3 is made up of 11 amino acids. Germline CDR1 reads SNHLY; CDR2 reads FYNNEI. In DNA form, the CDR3 reads TGTGCCAGCAGTGAGGGAGGGGCCCTCCACTTT. Translating gives CASSEGGALHF. Full variable domain (remainder filled in from reference TRBV2 and TRBJ1-6): EPEVTQTPSHQVTQMGQEVILRCVPISNHLYFYWYRQILGQKVEFLVSFYNNEISEKSEIFDDQFSVERPDGSNFTLKIRSTKLEDSAMYFCASSEGGALHFGNGTRLTVT.

J is TRBJ1-1 and V is TRBV5-1; possible D gene TRBD1, 5 bases. This CDR3 has 15 amino acids. Trimming cost V 6 bases and J 3 bases, with 18 bases left between them. Germline assignment: CDR1 SGHRS and CDR2 YFSETQ. CDR3 nucleotides: TGCGCCAGCACCTCAAAGGGGTCAGGGTACACTGAAGCTTTCTTT. Translating it yields CASTSKGSGYTEAFF.

The V gene is TRBV5-1, the J gene TRBJ2-7; D unclear. The CDR3 has 14 amino acids. From germline, CDR1 is SGHRS and CDR2 YFSETQ. Trimming took off 0 bases at V and 5 bases at J, with 12 bases between the two ends. The CDR3 sequence is CASSLGYELHEQYF. CDR3 coding DNA: TGCGCCAGCAGCTTGGGGTACGAGCTTCACGAGCAGTACTTC.

A few counts support this clone. The gene calls are TRBV4-2 and TRBJ2-1; D perhaps matches TRBD2 (6 bases). The CDR3 runs to 17 residues. The V gene's germline CDR1 is LGHNA and CDR2 YNFKEQ. V shed 0 bases and J shed 0 bases, with 12 bases lying between them. CDR3 amino acids: CASSQDWRGSSYNEQFF. Written as DNA, the CDR3 is TGTGCCAGCAGCCAAGATTGGAGGGGAAGCTCCTACAATGAGCAGTTCTTC.

CDR3: CAWEGTAGNTIYF. The CDR3 DNA reads as TGTGCCTGGGAAGGGACAGCTGGAAACACCATATATTTT. This rearrangement joins TRBV30 to TRBJ1-3; 7 nucleotides align to TRBD1. The J segment lost 2 bases and the V segment lost 5 bases, leaving 3 bases of the junction unmatched. The CDR3 covers 13 residues. Germline V gives CDR1 GTSNPN, CDR2 SVGIG (reference sequence).

The chain has TRBV30 and TRBJ1-4; D is ambiguous. Germline V CDR1 and CDR2: GTSNPN, SVGIG (reference sequence). The germline V and J ends were trimmed by 1 base and 0 bases, with 9 bases remaining between them. The CDR3 is 15 residues long. The CDR3 sequence: CAWSGQSATNEKLFF. The CDR3 region has the DNA TGTGCCTGGAGTGGGCAGTCTGCAACTAATGAAAAACTGTTTTTT.

The V gene is TRBV7-8, the J gene TRBJ2-1; 13 bases agree with TRBD2. In germline, CDR1 is SGHVS, CDR2 FQNEAQ. The CDR3 has 14 amino acids. With 5 bases clipped from V and 15 bases from J, the junction kept 10 bases outside the gene matches. DNA of the CDR3: TGTGCCAGCAGCGTAAGGACTAGCGGGAGATTTTGGTTCTTC. Translating it yields CASSVRTSGRFWFF.

This rearrangement joins TRBV10-3 to TRBJ2-3; 14 bases line up with TRBD2. The germline CDR1 and CDR2 sequences are ENHRY and SYGVKD. The trim removed 6 bases at V and 5 bases at J, leaving 7 bases unmatched. CDR3 size: 16 residues. CDR3 sequence: CAISSGLAGGRDTQYF. The DNA of the CDR3 is TGTGCCATCAGCTCTGGACTAGCGGGGGGCCGAGATACGCAGTATTTT.

This clone has only one observation. V is TRBV6-5 and J is TRBJ2-7; 14 positions agree with TRBD2. Germline V gives CDR1 MNHEY, CDR2 SVGAGI. The V segment lost 6 bases and the J segment 6 bases; nucleotides outside the gene matches: 7. This CDR3 is 15 amino acids long. The DNA of the CDR3 is TGTGCCAGCAGGAGTCCGGGACTAGCGGGAGTCGAGCAGTACTTC. Protein: CASRSPGLAGVEQYF.

The genes are TRBV10-1 and TRBJ1-1; the D gene is possibly TRBD1 (5 bases). CDR3 length: 13 amino acids. The germline V gene has CDR1 WNHNN and CDR2 SYGVQD (reference sequence). Deletions cut 4 bases from V and 1 base from J, with 7 bases between. CDR3 in amino acids: CASSAQGNTEAFF. In nucleotides, the CDR3 is TGCGCCAGCAGTGCTCAGGGGAACACTGAAGCTTTCTTT.